This passage covers 10 T cell receptor beta chains from one sample sequenced in a study of blood T cells in healthy people across ages. For the second PCR, which ran for about 7 to 11 cycles, a sample-barcoded 5' primer and a J-beta primer mix were used. TCRdb used MiXCR to reprocess the 5' RACE reads, holding one entry per CDR3 protein. The sample has approximately 800,000 distinct CDR3 sequences, over 45% seen once. Sequencing was carried out using blood. Receptor source: a man aged 25-45 years in good health.

The chain uses TRBV20-1 and TRBJ2-3; 10 positions match TRBD2. The V gene's germline CDR1 is DFQATT and CDR2 SNEGSKA (reference sequence). There are 16 residues in the CDR3. V dropped 2 bases and J dropped 2; count of bases not matched to a gene: 7. In DNA form, the CDR3 reads TGCAGTGCTAGACTAAGTCTAGCGGGAGTCACAGATACGCAGTATTTT. It specifies CSARLSLAGVTDTQYF.

The rearrangement links TRBV3-1 to TRBJ2-7; the D call may be TRBD1 or TRBD2 (5 bases each). Germline V gene sequence: CDR1 LGHDT, CDR2 YNNKEL (reference sequence). The CDR3 runs to 15 residues. V shed 4 bases and J shed 0 bases, with 13 bases lying between them. CDR3 sequence (DNA): TGTGCCAGCAGCCCCCCCGGGACCTTCTCCTACGAGCAGTACTTC. Translated, it gives CASSPPGTFSYEQYF.

The chain's CDR3 is CSVADRRDQPQHF. CDR3 DNA: TGCAGCGTTGCTGACAGGAGGGATCAGCCCCAGCATTTT. V gene TRBV29-1 combines with J gene TRBJ1-5; D might be TRBD1 (6 bases). The V end lost 4 bases, the J end lost 5 bases, and 12 bases lay between the germline ends. This CDR3 region has 13 residues. CDR1 and CDR2 (germline): SQVTM, ANQGSEA.

V and J are TRBV27 and TRBJ2-7; 8 positions match TRBD1. CDR3 size: 14 residues. From germline, CDR1 is MNHEY and CDR2 SMNVEV (reference sequence). Losses at the gene ends were 4 bases for V and 3 bases for J; bases not matched to a gene: 5. CDR3 nucleotides: TGTGCCAGCAGTTCGACAGGGGTAATCTACGAGCAGTACTTC. The encoded protein is CASSSTGVIYEQYF.

The J gene is TRBJ2-1, the V gene TRBV20-1; possibly TRBD2 for D (6 bases). Per germline, CDR1 DFQATT and CDR2 SNEGSKA (reference sequence). This CDR3 has 12 amino acids. In nucleotides, the CDR3 is TGCAGACCAGACACAGGAGGGTATGAGCAGTTCTTC. Translating it yields CRPDTGGYEQFF.

This clonotype was recorded only once. CDR3 sequence: CASSTETFSNQPQHF. The CDR3 DNA reads TGTGCCAGCTCAACCGAAACCTTTAGCAATCAGCCCCAGCATTTT. The chain joins TRBV18 to TRBJ1-5; unclear D gene. CDR1 is KGHSH and CDR2 is LQKENI in the germline V gene. V lost 5 bases to trimming and J lost 0 bases, with 11 bases between them. This CDR3 spans 15 amino acids. Combining the CDR3 with reference TRBV18 and TRBJ1-5 gives the whole variable domain NAGVMQNPRHLVRRRGQEARLRCSPMKGHSHVYWYRQLPEEGLKFMVYLQKENIIDESGMPKERFSAEFPKEGPSILRIQQVVRGDSAAYFCASSTETFSNQPQHFGDGTRLSIL.

This clonotype showed up just a few times. V and J are TRBV7-2 and TRBJ2-4; 9 positions match TRBD2. The ends lost 1 base at V and 15 bases at J; junction bases unmatched: 13. The CDR3 is made up of 15 amino acids. Germline V lookup: CDR1 SGHTA, CDR2 FQGNSA. The CDR3 DNA sequence: TGTGCCAGCAGCTTAGGGGGTAGCGGGGGTTCTTATCCGTACTTC. It yields the protein CASSLGGSGGSYPYF. The full variable domain, completed using reference TRBV7-2 and TRBJ2-4, is GAGVSQSPSNKVTEKGKDVELRCDPISGHTALYWYRQSLGQGLEFLIYFQGNSAPDKSGLPSDRFSAERTGGSVSTLTIQRTQQEDSAVYLCASSLGGSGGSYPYFGAGTRLSVL.

This chain links TRBV20-1 with TRBJ2-1; 10 nucleotides agree with TRBD2. The CDR3 covers 17 residues. Trimming at V came to 2 bases and at J to 1 base, leaving 8 bases not matched to a gene. Germline-derived CDR1 and CDR2 are DFQATT and SNEGSKA (reference sequence). The CDR3 DNA is TGCAGTGCTAGACAACTAGCGGGAACCTTTTCCTACAATGAGCAGTTCTTC. Residues: CSARQLAGTFSYNEQFF.

The chain is built from TRBV7-6 and TRBJ2-5; D uncertain. The J call may not be correct, given that the DNA end is closer to TRBJ2-7. This CDR3 is 15 amino acids long. Germline V gives CDR1 SGHVS, CDR2 FNYEAQ. CDR3 protein: CASSLGAAMPSEQYF. Written as DNA, the CDR3 is TGTGCCAGCAGCTTAGGGGCAGCTATGCCCTCCGAGCAGTACTTC.

The chain uses TRBV4-2 and TRBJ2-1; 7 bases align to TRBD1. The germline CDR1 and CDR2 sequences are LGHNA and YNFKEQ. This CDR3 region has 15 residues. The ends lost 4 bases at V and 6 bases at J; junction bases unmatched: 9. CDR3 nucleotides: TGTGCCAGCAGCCTAACAGGGGTTGAAAGCAATGAGCAGTTCTTC. Protein product: CASSLTGVESNEQFF.